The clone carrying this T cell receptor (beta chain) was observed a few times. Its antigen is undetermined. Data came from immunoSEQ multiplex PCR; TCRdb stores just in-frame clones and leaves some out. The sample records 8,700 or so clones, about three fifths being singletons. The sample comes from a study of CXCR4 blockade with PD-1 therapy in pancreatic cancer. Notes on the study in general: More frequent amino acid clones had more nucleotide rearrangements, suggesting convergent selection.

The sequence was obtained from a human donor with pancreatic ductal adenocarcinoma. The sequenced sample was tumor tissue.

DNA of the CDR3: TGTGCCAGCAATCCAGCGGGAGCCGGGGAGCTGTTTTTT. Translating gives CASNPAGAGELFF. V usage is TRBV6-7 and J usage is TRBJ2-2; 8 positions agree with TRBD2. TRBV6-7 falls under the ORF class, with uncertain function. V gave up 7 bases and J gave up 6 bases; unmatched junction bases: 4. The CDR3 spans 13 residues.